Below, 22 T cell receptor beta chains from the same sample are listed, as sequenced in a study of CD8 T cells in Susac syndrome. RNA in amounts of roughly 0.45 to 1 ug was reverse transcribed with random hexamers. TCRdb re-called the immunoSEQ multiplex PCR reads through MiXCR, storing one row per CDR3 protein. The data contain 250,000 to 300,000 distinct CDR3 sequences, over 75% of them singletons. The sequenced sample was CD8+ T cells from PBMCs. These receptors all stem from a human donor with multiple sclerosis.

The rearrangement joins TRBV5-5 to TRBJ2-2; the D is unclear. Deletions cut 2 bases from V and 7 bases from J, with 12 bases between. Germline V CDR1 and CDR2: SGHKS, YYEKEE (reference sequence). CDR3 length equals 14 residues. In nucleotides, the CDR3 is TGTGCCAGCAGCTTATCCCTTGCCGACGGGGAGCTGTTTTTT. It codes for CASSLSLADGELFF.

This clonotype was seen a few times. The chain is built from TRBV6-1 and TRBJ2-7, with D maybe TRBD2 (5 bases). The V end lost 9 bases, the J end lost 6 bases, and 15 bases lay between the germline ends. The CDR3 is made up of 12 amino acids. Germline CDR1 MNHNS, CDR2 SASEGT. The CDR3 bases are TGTGCCAGTCTCGGGGTGAATGGCGAGCAGTACTTC. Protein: CASLGVNGEQYF.

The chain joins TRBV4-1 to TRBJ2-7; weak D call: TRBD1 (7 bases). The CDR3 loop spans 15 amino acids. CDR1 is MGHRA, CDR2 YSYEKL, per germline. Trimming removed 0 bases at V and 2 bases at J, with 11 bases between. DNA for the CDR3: TGCGCCAGCAGCCAAGAGGGCAGGGGGGCCTACGAGCAGTACTTC. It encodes CASSQEGRGAYEQYF.

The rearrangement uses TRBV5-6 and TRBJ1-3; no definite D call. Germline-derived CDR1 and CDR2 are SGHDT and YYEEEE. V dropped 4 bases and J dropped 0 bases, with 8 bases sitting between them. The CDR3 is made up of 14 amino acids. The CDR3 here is CASSPAGSGNTIYF. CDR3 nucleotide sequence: TGTGCCAGCAGCCCGGCCGGCTCTGGAAACACCATATATTTT. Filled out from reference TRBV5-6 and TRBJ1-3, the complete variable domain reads DAGVTQSPTHLIKTRGQQVTLRCSPKSGHDTVSWYQQALGQGPQFIFQYYEEEERQRGNFPDRFSGHQFPNYSSELNVNALLLGDSALYLCASSPAGSGNTIYFGEGSWLTVV.

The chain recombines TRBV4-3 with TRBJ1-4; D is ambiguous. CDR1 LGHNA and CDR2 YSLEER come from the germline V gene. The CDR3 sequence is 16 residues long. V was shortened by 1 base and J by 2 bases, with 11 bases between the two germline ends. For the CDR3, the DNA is TGCGCCAGCAGCCAAGGGGTTCCGGGTACTAATGAAAAACTGTTTTTT. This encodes CASSQGVPGTNEKLFF.

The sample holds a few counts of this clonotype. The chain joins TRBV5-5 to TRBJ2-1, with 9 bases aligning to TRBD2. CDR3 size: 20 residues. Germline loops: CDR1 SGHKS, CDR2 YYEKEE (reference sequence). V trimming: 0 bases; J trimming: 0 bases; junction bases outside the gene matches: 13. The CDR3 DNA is TGTGCCAGCAGCTTGGCCGGGCCTACTGTTAGCGGGAGCTCCTACAATGAGCAGTTCTTC. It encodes CASSLAGPTVSGSSYNEQFF.

The chain's CDR3 is CSYRGSSYEQYF. The CDR3 bases are TGCAGCTATCGGGGGAGCTCCTACGAGCAGTACTTC. V is TRBV29-1 and J is TRBJ2-7, with D possibly matching TRBD2 (6 bases). Trimming left V 8 bases short and J 0 bases short, with 11 bases between. Germline V gene data show CDR1 as SQVTM and CDR2 as ANQGSEA. The length of the CDR3 is 12 residues.

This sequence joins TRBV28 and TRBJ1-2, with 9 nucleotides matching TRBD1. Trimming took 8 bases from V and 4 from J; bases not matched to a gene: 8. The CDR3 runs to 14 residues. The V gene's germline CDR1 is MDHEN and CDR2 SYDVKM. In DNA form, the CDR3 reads TGTGCCAGCCTCACCGGGACAGGGTTCTATGGCTACACCTTC. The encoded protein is CASLTGTGFYGYTF.

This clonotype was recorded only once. The CDR3 DNA reads as TGTGCCAGCTCGACGGGGCTAGCGGCTACCTACGAGCAGTACTTC. Translated: CASSTGLAATYEQYF. V and J are TRBV7-3 and TRBJ2-7; 7 bases align to TRBD2. With 8 bases clipped from V and 2 bases from J, the junction kept 12 bases outside the gene matches. CDR1 is SGHTA and CDR2 is FQGTGA in the germline V gene. This CDR3 has 15 amino acids.

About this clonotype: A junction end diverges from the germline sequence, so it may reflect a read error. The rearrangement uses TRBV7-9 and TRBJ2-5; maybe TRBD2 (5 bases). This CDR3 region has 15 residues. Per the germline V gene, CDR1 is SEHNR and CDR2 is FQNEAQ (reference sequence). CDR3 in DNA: TGTACCAGCAGCTTTGCGGGTTCTGTACGAGAGACCCAGTACTTC. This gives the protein CTSSFAGSVRETQYF.

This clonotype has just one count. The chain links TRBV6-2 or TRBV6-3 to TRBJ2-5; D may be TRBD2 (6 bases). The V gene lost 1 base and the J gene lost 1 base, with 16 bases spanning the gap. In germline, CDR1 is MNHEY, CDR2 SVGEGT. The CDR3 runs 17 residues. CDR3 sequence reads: CASSYYSAGRLQETQYF. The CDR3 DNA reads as TGTGCCAGCAGTTACTATTCGGCGGGGCGACTCCAAGAGACCCAGTACTTC.

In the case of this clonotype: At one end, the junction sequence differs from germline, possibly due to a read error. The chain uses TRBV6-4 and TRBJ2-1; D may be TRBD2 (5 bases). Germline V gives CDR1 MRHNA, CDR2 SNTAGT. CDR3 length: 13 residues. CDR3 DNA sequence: TGTGCCAGCAGTGACTTCCTGGAGGATGAACAGTTCTTC. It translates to CASSDFLEDEQFF.

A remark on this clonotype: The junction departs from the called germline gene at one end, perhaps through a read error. CDR3 in DNA: TGTTCCAGCAGCCCGGGACGGAGCTACAATGAGCAGTTCTTC. Amino acid sequence: CSSSPGRSYNEQFF. The chain has TRBV2 and TRBJ2-1, with D perhaps matching TRBD1 or TRBD2 (5 bases each). Per germline, CDR1 SNHLY and CDR2 FYNNEI. The CDR3 covers 14 residues.

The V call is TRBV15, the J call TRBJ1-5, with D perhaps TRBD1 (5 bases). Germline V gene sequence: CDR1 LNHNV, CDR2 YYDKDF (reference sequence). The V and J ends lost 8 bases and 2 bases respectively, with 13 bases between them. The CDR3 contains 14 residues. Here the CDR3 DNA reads TGTGCCACCCGCTCTCGGGGGGGCAATCAGCCCCAGCATTTT. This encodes CATRSRGGNQPQHF.

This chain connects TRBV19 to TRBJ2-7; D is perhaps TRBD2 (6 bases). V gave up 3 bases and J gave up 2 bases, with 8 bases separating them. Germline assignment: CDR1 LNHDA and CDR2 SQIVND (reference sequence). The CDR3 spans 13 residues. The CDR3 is CASSIGGTYEQYF. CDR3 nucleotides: TGTGCCAGTAGTATTGGCGGGACCTACGAGCAGTACTTC.

The CDR3 protein is CASSLAGTGAVYGYTF. CDR3 coding DNA: TGTGCCAGCAGCTTAGCGGGGACAGGGGCGGTCTATGGCTACACCTTC. The rearrangement uses TRBV7-2 and TRBJ1-2; 10 bases match TRBD1. V dropped 0 bases and J dropped 4; count of bases not matched to a gene: 5. The CDR3 length is 16 residues. Per germline, CDR1 SGHTA and CDR2 FQGNSA. Variable domain in full (rest from reference TRBV7-2 and TRBJ1-2): GAGVSQSPSNKVTEKGKDVELRCDPISGHTALYWYRQSLGQGLEFLIYFQGNSAPDKSGLPSDRFSAERTGGSVSTLTIQRTQQEDSAVYLCASSLAGTGAVYGYTFGSGTRLTVV.

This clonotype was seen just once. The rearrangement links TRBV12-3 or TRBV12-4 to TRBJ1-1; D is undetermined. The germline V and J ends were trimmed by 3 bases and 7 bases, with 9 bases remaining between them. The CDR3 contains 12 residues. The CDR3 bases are TGTGCCAGCAGTTTTACCGTCCTTGAAGCTTTCTTT. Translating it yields CASSFTVLEAFF.

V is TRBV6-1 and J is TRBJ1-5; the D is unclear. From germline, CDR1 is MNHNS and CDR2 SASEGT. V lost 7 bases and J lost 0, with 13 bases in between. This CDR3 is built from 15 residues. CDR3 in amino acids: CASIPGLVSNQPQHF. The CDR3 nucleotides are TGTGCCAGCATTCCCGGTCTGGTTAGCAATCAGCCCCAGCATTTT.

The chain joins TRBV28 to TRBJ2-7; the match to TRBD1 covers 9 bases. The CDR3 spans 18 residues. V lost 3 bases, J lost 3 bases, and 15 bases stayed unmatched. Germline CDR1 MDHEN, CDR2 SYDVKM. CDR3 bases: TGTGCCAGCAGTTTGTATCCCCTTTATGGGACAGGGCTCTACGAGCAGTACTTC. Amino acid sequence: CASSLYPLYGTGLYEQYF.

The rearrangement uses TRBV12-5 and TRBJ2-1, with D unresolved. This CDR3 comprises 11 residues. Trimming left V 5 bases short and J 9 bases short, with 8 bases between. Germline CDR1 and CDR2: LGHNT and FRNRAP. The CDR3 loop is CASGIRLEQFF. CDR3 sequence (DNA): TGTGCTAGTGGTATCAGGCTTGAGCAGTTCTTC.

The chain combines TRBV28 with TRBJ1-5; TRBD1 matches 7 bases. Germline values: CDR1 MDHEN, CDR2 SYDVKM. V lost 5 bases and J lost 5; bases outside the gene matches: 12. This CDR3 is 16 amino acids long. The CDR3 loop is CASSLLNGQADQPQHF. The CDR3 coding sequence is TGTGCCAGCAGTCTCTTAAACGGACAGGCAGATCAGCCCCAGCATTTT.

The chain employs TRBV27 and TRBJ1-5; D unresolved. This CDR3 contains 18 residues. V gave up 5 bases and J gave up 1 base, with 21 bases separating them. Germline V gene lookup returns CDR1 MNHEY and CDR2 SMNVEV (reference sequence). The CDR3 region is CASSPSRRLDTSNQPQHF. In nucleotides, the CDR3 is TGTGCCAGCAGTCCCTCCCGCCGTTTAGACACCAGCAATCAGCCCCAGCATTTT.